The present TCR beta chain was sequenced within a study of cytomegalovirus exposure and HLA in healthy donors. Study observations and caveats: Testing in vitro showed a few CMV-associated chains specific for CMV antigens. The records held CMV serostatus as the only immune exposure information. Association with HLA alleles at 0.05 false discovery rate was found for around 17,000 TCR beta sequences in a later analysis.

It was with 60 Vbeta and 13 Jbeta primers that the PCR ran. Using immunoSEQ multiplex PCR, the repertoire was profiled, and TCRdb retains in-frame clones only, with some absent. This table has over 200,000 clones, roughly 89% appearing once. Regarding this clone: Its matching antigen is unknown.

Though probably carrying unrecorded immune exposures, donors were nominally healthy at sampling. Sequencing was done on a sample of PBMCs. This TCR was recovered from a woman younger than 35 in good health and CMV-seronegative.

CDR3 region: CASSSRTSGGLYEQYF. DNA of the CDR3: TGTGCCAGCAGCTCCCGGACTAGCGGGGGGCTCTACGAGCAGTACTTC. The chain has TRBV7-9 and TRBJ2-7, with 14 bases that match TRBD2. Germline values: CDR1 SEHNR, CDR2 FQNEAQ (reference sequence). This CDR3 comprises 16 residues. V shed 4 bases and J 3 bases; nucleotides not matched to a gene: 5.